This entry features one T cell receptor beta chain sequence. Its target is not known. Sequencing templates came from extracted RNA that was reverse transcribed into cDNA. This table comes from immunoSEQ multiplex PCR, and its TCRdb copy is limited to in-frame clones, with some not included. Among some 170,000 clones listed, about 54% were seen once. This entry belongs to a study of CD8+ T cells in alopecia areata. Treatment defined: oral pan-JAK inhibitor, 5-10 mg twice daily. Per the germline V gene, CDR1 is SGHTA and CDR2 is FQGNSA. This CDR3 spans 13 amino acids. V was trimmed by 5 bases and J by 6 bases, leaving 11 bases between them. Study-wide findings and caveats: Patients showed less clear TCR sequence sharing than mice, possibly partly because of HLA diversity. Since there was just one nonresponder, nobody can yet say how baseline CD8+ expansion ties to response. Under tofacitinib, numerous expanded lesional clonotypes remained detectable in scalp and blood.

The input for sequencing was CD4+ T cells sorted from blood, taken around week 55, from a patient treated with tofacitinib. This chain links TRBV7-2 with TRBJ1-5; no definite D call. This TCR was sampled from a human donor with alopecia areata. CDR3 nucleotides: TGTGCCAGCAGCGACCGGGTGGGTCAGCCCCAGCATTTT. It is translated as CASSDRVGQPQHF.